A selection of T cell receptor beta chains follows, all from one sample in a study of response to subunit inactivated influenza vaccine. TCRdb passed the RT-PCR reads through MiXCR, listing each CDR3 protein once. The table lists over 150,000 distinct CDR3 sequences, 11% of them singletons, with 12% in the top ten. The sequencing here drew on non-naive T cells sorted from PBMCs, taken 40 to 50 days after vaccination. The source of these receptors is a man in his fifties who received an inactivated influenza vaccine. CDR3s include the opening cysteine and the closing phenylalanine or tryptophan. D genes are given only for firm matches. Size is omitted from some rows. Given values are once, few, many or a class for expanded clones.

CDR3,DNA,V,D,J,size
CASSPQGAPNEKLFF,TGCGCCAGCAGCCCTCAGGGGGCGCCTAATGAAAAACTGTTTTTT,TRBV5-1,TRBD1,TRBJ1-4,few
CASSQSGTVGDGYTF,TGCGCCAGCAGCCAGTCCGGGACGGTCGGCGATGGCTACACCTTC,TRBV5-1,.,TRBJ1-2,many
CASSALDEAFF,TGTGCCAGCAGCGCCTTAGATGAAGCTTTCTTT,TRBV11-2,.,TRBJ1-1,.
CASSLEPNEKLFF,TGCGCCAGCAGCTTGGAGCCTAATGAAAAACTGTTTTTT,TRBV5-1,.,TRBJ1-4,few
CASRGQRNTGELFF,TGTGCCAGCAGGGGACAGAGAAACACCGGGGAGCTGTTTTTT,TRBV7-2,TRBD1,TRBJ2-2,many
CASSLSEDYGYTF,TGCGCCAGCAGCTTGTCCGAGGACTATGGCTACACCTTC,TRBV5-1,.,TRBJ1-2,many
CASSPMTGTGTGGYTF,TGTGCCAGCAGCCCTATGACAGGGACGGGAACTGGAGGCTATACCTTC,TRBV7-2,TRBD1,TRBJ1-2,.
CASSLRWDRNVLTF,TGCGCCAGCAGCCTGAGATGGGACAGAAACGTCCTGACTTTC,TRBV4-1,TRBD1,TRBJ2-6,.
CASSLAGTGNTEAFF,TGCGCCAGCAGCTTGGCCGGGACAGGGAACACTGAAGCTTTCTTT,TRBV5-1,TRBD1,TRBJ1-1,.
CASSLRSEQYF,TGTGCCAGCAGTTTAAGGAGCGAGCAGTACTTC,TRBV12-3/TRBV12-4,.,TRBJ2-7,many
CASSQTRANTQYF,TGCGCCAGCAGTCAAACCCGCGCCAATACGCAGTATTTT,TRBV5-1,.,TRBJ2-3,many
CASSLTPVRGTMSYTF,TGTGCCAGCAGTTTAACCCCGGTCAGGGGCACCATGAGCTACACCTTC,TRBV12-3/TRBV12-4,.,TRBJ1-2,few
CASSRGQVDYEQYF,TGTGCCAGCAGCCGGGGACAGGTAGACTACGAGCAGTACTTC,TRBV7-9,TRBD1,TRBJ2-7,.
CASSLTSGVTGELFF,TGTGCCAGCAGTTTGACTAGCGGGGTGACCGGGGAGCTGTTTTTT,TRBV12-3/TRBV12-4,TRBD2,TRBJ2-2,many
CASTGQSGVYGYTF,TGTGCCAGTACAGGACAGTCTGGGGTCTATGGCTACACCTTC,TRBV2,.,TRBJ1-2,few
CASSYSIGTEQYF,TGTGCCAGCAGTTACTCGATCGGGACCGAGCAGTACTTC,TRBV6-5,.,TRBJ2-7,.
CASSLDPMTQETQYF,TGCGCCAGCAGCTTGGACCCTATGACACAAGAGACCCAGTACTTC,TRBV5-1,.,TRBJ2-5,many
CASSPRRGTQYF,TGTGCCAGCAGTCCCAGAAGAGGGACCCAGTACTTC,TRBV2,.,TRBJ2-5,many
CASSQDRPDPSTDTQYF,TGTGCCAGCAGCCAGGACAGGCCTGACCCTAGCACAGATACGCAGTATTTT,TRBV6-7,TRBD1,TRBJ2-3,.
CASSLYGSTYEQYF,TGTGCCAGCAGCTTATACGGTTCTACCTACGAGCAGTACTTC,TRBV7-2,.,TRBJ2-7,many
CASSSLDSTHTQYF,TGTGCCAGCAGTTCCCTTGACTCTACTCATACGCAGTATTTT,TRBV27,.,TRBJ2-3,.
CASSEILLGDTQYF,TGTGCCAGCAGTGAAATACTACTGGGAGATACGCAGTATTTT,TRBV2,.,TRBJ2-3,many
CASSLEYNSPLHF,TGCGCCAGCAGCTTGGAATACAATTCACCCCTCCACTTT,TRBV5-1,.,TRBJ1-6,many
CATSLGGRGFNNEQFF,TGTGCCACCAGCCTAGGGGGCAGGGGGTTCAACAATGAGCAGTTCTTC,TRBV15,TRBD1,TRBJ2-1,.
CASSLTGLQAFF,TGTGCCAGCAGTTTGACAGGTTTACAAGCTTTCTTT,TRBV12-3/TRBV12-4,.,TRBJ1-1,many
CASNPDSPSGELFF,TGCGCCAGTAACCCAGATTCCCCTAGCGGGGAGCTGTTTTTT,TRBV5-1,.,TRBJ2-2,few
CASSLAPGEPYNEQFF,TGTGCCAGCAGCTTAGCGCCCGGGGAACCCTACAATGAGCAGTTCTTC,TRBV7-9,.,TRBJ2-1,.
CASSPGAVGQSYEQYF,TGTGCTAGCAGCCCGGGCGCGGTCGGACAGTCCTACGAGCAGTACTTC,TRBV7-7,.,TRBJ2-7,.